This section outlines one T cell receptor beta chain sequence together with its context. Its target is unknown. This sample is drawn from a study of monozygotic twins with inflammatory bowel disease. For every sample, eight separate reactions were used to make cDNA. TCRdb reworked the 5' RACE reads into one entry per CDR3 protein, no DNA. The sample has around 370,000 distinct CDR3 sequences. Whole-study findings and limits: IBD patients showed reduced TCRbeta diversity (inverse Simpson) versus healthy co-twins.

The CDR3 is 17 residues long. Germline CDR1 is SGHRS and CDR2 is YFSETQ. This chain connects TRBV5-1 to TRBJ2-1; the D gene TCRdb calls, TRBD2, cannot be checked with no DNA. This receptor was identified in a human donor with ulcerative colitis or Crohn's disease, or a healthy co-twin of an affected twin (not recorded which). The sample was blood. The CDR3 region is CASSLAFSRYSYNEQFF. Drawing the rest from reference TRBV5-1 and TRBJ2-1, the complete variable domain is KAGVTQTPRYLIKTRGQQVTLSCSPISGHRSVSWYQQTPGQGLQFLFEYFSETQRNKGNFPGRFSGRQFSNSRSEMNVSTLELGDSALYLCASSLAFSRYSYNEQFFGPGTRLTVL.